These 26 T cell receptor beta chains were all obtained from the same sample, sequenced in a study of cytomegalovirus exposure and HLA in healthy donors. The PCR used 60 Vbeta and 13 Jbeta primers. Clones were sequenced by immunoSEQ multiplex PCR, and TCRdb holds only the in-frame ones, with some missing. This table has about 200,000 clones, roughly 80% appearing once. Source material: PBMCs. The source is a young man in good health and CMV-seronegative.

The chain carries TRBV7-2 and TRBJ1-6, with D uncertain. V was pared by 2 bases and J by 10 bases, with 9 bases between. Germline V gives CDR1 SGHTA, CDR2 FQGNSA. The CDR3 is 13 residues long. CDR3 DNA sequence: TGTGCCAGCAGCTTATGGCTTGCCTCACCCCTCCACTTT. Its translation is CASSLWLASPLHF.

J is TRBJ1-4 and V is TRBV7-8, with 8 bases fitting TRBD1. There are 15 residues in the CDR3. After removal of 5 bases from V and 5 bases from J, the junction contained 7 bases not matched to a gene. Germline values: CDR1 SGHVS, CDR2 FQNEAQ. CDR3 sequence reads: CASSTWTGTNEKLFF. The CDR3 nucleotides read TGTGCCAGCAGCACTTGGACAGGGACAAATGAAAAACTGTTTTTT.

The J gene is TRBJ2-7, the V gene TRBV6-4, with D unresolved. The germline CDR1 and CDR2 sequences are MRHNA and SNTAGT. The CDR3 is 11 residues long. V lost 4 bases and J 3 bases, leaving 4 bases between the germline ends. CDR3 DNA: TGTGCCAGCAGTGCCCGCTACGAGCAGTACTTC. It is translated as CASSARYEQYF.

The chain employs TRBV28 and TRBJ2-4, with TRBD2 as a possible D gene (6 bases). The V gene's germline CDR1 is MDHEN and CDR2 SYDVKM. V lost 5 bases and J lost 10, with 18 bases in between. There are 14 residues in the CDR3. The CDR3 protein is CASSRSWGREIQYF. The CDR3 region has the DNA TGTGCCAGCAGTCGAAGCTGGGGCCGGGAGATTCAGTACTTC.

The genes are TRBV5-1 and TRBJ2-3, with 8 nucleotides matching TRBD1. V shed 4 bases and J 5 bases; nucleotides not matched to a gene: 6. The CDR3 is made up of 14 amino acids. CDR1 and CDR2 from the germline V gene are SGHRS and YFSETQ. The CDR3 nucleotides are TGCGCCAGCAGCATGGGACAGGAGATAGATACGCAGTATTTT. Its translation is CASSMGQEIDTQYF.

The CDR3 nucleotides read TGCGCCAGCAGCTCCGGGACAGGAAGGACCGGGGAGCTGTTTTTT. Amino acid sequence: CASSSGTGRTGELFF. The chain employs TRBV5-1 and TRBJ2-2; TRBD1 agrees at 8 bases. Germline V CDR1 and CDR2: SGHRS, YFSETQ. The CDR3 covers 15 residues. Trimming removed 3 bases from V and 5 bases from J; junction bases left unmatched: 6.

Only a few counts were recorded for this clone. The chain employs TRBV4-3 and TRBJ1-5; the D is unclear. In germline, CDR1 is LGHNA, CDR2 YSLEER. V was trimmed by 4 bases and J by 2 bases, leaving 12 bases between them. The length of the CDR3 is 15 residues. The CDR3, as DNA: TGCGCCAGCAGCCGCGGACTGGGTGGCAATCAGCCCCAGCATTTT. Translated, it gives CASSRGLGGNQPQHF.

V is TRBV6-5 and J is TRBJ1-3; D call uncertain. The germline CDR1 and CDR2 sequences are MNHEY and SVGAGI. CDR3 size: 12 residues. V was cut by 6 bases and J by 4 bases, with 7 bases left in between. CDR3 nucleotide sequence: TGTGCCAGCAGGACATGGGGAAACACCATATATTTT. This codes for CASRTWGNTIYF.

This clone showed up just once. CDR3 amino acids: CASSLPDTEERETQYF. CDR3 coding DNA: TGTGCCAGCAGCTTACCCGATACGGAGGAGCGGGAGACCCAGTACTTC. V gene TRBV7-2 combines with J gene TRBJ2-5; maybe TRBD2 (5 bases). This CDR3 has 16 amino acids. With 2 bases removed from V and 5 bases from J, the gap between germline ends came to 18 bases. The V gene's germline CDR1 is SGHTA and CDR2 FQGNSA.

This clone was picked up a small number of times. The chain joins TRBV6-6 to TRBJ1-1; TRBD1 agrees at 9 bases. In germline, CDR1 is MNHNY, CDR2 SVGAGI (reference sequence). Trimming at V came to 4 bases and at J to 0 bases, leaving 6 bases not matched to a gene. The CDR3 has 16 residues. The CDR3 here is CASSWDRERVNTEAFF. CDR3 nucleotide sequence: TGTGCCAGCAGTTGGGACAGGGAAAGGGTGAACACTGAAGCTTTCTTT.

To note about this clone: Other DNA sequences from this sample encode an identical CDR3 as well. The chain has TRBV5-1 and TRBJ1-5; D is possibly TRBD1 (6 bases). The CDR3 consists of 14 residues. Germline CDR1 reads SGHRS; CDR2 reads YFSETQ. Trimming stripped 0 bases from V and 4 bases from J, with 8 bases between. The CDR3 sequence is CASSLEGVNQPQHF. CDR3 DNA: TGCGCCAGCAGCTTGGAGGGGGTTAATCAGCCCCAGCATTTT.

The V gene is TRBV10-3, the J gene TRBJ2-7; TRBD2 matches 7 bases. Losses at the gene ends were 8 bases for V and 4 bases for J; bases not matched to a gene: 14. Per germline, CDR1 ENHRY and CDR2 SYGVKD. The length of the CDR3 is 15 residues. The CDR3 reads CAIGRGSSGEYEQYF. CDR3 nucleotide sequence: TGTGCCATCGGCAGAGGTAGCAGCGGGGAGTACGAGCAGTACTTC.

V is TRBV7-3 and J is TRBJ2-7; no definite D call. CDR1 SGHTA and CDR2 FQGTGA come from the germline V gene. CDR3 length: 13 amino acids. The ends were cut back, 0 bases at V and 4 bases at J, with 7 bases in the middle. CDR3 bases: TGTGCCAGCAGCTTAACTCCCAGTTACGAGCAGTACTTC. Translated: CASSLTPSYEQYF.

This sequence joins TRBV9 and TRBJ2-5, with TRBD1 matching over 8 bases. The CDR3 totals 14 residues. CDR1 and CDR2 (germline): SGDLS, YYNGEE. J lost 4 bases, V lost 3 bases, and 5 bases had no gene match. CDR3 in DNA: TGTGCCAGCAGCGGGGTCGGACAGGGAGAGACCCAGTACTTC. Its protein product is CASSGVGQGETQYF.

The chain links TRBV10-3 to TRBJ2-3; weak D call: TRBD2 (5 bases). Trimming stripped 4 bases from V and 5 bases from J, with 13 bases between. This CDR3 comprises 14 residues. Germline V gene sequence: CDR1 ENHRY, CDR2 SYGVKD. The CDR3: CAISGTLPQDTQYF. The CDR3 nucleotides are TGTGCCATCAGTGGGACTTTGCCACAAGATACGCAGTATTTT.

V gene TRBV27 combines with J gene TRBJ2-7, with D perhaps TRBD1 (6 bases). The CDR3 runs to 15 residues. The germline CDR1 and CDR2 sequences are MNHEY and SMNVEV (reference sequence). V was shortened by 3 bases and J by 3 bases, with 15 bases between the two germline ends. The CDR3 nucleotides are TGTGCCAGCAGTTTGGGTAGGGGGAACAGCTACGAGCAGTACTTC. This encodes CASSLGRGNSYEQYF.

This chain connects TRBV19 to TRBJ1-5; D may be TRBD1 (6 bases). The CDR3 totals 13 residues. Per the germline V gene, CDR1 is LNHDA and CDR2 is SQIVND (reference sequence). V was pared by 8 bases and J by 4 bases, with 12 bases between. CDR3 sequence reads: CASARGLNQPQHF. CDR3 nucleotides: TGTGCCAGTGCCAGGGGATTAAATCAGCCCCAGCATTTT.

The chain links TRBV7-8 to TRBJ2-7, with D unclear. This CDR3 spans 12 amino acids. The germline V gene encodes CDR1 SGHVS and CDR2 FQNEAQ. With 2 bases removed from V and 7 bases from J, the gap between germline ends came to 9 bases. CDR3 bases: TGTGCCAGCAGCTTACAGGCTCGGGAGCAGTACTTC. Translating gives CASSLQAREQYF.

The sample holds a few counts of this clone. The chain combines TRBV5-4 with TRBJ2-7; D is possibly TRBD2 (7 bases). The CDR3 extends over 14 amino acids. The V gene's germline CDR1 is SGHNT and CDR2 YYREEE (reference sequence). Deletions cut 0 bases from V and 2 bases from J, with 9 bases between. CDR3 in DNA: TGTGCCAGCAGCTTGGGGGAGGGGGCCTACGAGCAGTACTTC. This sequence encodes CASSLGEGAYEQYF.

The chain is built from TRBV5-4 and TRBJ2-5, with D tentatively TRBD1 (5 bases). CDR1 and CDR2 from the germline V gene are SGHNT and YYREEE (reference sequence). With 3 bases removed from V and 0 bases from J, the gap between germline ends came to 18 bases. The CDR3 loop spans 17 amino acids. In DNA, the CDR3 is TGTGCCAGCAGCTCGATAGTTGGTTGGACAAACCAAGAGACCCAGTACTTC. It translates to CASSSIVGWTNQETQYF.

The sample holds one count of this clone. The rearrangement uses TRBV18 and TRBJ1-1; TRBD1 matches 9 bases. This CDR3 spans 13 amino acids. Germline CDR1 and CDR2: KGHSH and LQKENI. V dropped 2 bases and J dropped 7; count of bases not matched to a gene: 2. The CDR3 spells CASSPGTGIEAFF. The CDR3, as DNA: TGTGCCAGCTCACCAGGGACAGGGATTGAAGCTTTCTTT.

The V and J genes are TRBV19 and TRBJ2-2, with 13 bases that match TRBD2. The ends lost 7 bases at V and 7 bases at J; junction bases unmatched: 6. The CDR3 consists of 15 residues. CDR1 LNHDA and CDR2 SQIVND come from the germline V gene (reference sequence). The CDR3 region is CASTRTSGGFGELFF. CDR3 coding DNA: TGTGCCAGTACCCGGACTAGCGGGGGATTCGGGGAGCTGTTTTTT. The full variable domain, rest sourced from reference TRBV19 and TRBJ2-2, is DGGITQSPKYLFRKEGQNVTLSCEQNLNHDAMYWYRQDPGQGLRLIYYSQIVNDFQKGDIAEGYSVSREKKESFPLTVTSAQKNPTAFYLCASTRTSGGFGELFFGEGSRLTVL.

The CDR3 region is CASSLGQGGINQPQHF. In DNA, the CDR3 is TGCGCCAGCAGCCTGGGCCAGGGTGGCATAAATCAGCCCCAGCATTTT. The J gene is TRBJ1-5, the V gene TRBV4-1, with D possibly matching TRBD1 (5 bases). The length of the CDR3 is 16 residues. Germline CDR1 and CDR2: MGHRA and YSYEKL. The ends were cut back, 4 bases at V and 4 bases at J, with 17 bases in the middle.

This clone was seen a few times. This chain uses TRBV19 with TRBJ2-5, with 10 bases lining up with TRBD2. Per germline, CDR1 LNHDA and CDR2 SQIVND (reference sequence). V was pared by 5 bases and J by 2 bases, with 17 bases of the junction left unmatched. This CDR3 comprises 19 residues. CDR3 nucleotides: TGTGCCAGTAGTCCCCCAAGGGTAGCGGGGGGTTTGACGCAAGAGACCCAGTACTTC. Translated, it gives CASSPPRVAGGLTQETQYF.

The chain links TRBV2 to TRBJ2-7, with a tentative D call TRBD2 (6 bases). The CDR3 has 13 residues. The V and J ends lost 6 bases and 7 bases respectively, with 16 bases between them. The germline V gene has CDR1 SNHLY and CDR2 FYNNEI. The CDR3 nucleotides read TGTGCCAGCAGCCCGGGTTGGGGGGTTGAGCAGTACTTC. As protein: CASSPGWGVEQYF.

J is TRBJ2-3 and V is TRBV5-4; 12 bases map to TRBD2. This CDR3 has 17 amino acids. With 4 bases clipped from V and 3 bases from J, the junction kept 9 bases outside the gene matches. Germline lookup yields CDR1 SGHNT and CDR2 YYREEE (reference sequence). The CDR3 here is CASSGPSGGAQTDTQYF. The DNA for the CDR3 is TGTGCCAGCAGCGGGCCTAGCGGGGGGGCCCAGACAGATACGCAGTATTTT.